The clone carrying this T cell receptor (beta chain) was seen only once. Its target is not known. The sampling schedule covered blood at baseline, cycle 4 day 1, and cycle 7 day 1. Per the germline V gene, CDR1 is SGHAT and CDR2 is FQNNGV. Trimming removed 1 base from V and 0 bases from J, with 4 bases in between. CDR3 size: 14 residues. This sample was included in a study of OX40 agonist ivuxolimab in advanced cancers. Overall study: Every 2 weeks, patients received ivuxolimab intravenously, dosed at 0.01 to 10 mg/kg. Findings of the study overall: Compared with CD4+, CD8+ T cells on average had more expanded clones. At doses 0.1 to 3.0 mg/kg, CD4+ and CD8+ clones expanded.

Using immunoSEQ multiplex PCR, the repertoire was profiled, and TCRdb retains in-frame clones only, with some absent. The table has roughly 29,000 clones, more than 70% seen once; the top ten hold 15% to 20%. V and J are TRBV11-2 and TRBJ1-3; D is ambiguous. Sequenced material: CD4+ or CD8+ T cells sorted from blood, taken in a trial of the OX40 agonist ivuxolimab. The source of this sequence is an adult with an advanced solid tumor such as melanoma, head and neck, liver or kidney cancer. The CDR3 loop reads CASSLAPSGNTIYF. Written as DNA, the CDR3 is TGTGCCAGCAGCTTAGCTCCCTCTGGAAACACCATATATTTT. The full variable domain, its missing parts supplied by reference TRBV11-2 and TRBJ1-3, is EAGVAQSPRYKIIEKRQSVAFWCNPISGHATLYWYQQILGQGPKLLIQFQNNGVVDDSQLPKDRFSAERLKGVDSTLKIQPAKLEDSAVYLCASSLAPSGNTIYFGEGSWLTVV.